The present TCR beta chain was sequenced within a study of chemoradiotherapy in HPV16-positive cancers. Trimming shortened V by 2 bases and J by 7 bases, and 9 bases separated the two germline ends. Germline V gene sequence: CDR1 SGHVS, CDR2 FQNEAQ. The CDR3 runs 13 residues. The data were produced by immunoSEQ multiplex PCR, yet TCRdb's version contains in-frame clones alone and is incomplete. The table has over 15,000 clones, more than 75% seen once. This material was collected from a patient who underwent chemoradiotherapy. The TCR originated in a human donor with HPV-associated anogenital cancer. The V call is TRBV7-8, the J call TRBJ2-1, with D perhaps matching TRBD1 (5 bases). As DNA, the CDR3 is TGTGCCAGCAGCTTACAGGGTTTGAATGAGCAGTTCTTC. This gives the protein CASSLQGLNEQFF. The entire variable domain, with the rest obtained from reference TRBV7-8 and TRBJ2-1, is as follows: GAGVSQSPRYKVAKRGQDVALRCDPISGHVSLFWYQQALGQGPEFLTYFQNEAQLDKSGLPSDRFFAERPEGSVSTLKIQRTQQEDSAVYLCASSLQGLNEQFFGPGTRLTVL.